This T cell receptor beta chain was captured in a study of identical twins. CDR1 is LGHDT, CDR2 YNNKEL, per germline (reference sequence). Trimming stripped 0 bases from V and 12 bases from J, with 15 bases between. This CDR3 is built from 14 residues. A few counts support this clonotype. Its antigen is unidentified. Each donor was a healthy Caucasian. A universal primer site came from template switching; cDNA carried unique molecular identifiers. TCRdb called the 5' RACE reads again in MiXCR, with one record for every CDR3 protein. Among roughly 250,000 distinct CDR3 sequences listed, approximately 7% were seen once. Study-level findings and limits: Out-of-frame alpha sequences shared by twins showed excess low generation probability. These conclusions were based on statistical analysis (cross-sectional, not following the same donors).

These data were also reused for a study on yellow fever vaccine responses in identical twins.

This sequence joins TRBV3-1 and TRBJ2-1; possibly TRBD2 for D (6 bases). This TCR came from a woman between 18 and 29 years old in good health. The sequencing sample was made of memory (CD45RO+) T cells sorted from blood. CDR3 DNA sequence: TGTGCCAGCAGCCAAGATGGTTACGAGGGAGGGCAGTTCTTC. It specifies CASSQDGYEGGQFF.